A selection of T cell receptor beta chains follows, all from one sample in a study of T cells after yellow fever vaccination. TCRdb reprocessed the 5' RACE reads via MiXCR and lists one record per CDR3 protein. The top ten hold about 16% of the sample, which has 300,000 or so distinct CDR3 sequences, 8% to 9.5% seen once. Source: PBMCs, taken roughly seven weeks after the first yellow fever vaccination. All receptors come from a man aged 18 to 35 who received the YFV17D yellow fever vaccine. The CDR3 runs from the conserved cysteine through the conserved F or W. The D gene is left open where the match is weak. Size tells how often a clone was seen (once, few, many) or the class of an expanded clone, and some rows leave it out.

d_call | j_call | clone_size | v_call | cdr3_nt | cdr3_aa
. | TRBJ2-7 | . | TRBV12-5 | TGTGCTAGTGGGGAGGGAAGCTACGAGCAGTACTTC | CASGEGSYEQYF
TRBD2 | TRBJ2-2 | many | TRBV20-1 | TGCAGTGTAACCGGGACTAGGTCCACCGGGGAGCTGTTTTTT | CSVTGTRSTGELFF
. | TRBJ1-1 | . | TRBV29-1 | TGCAGCGTTGGTGGGGGCACTGGGACTGAAGCTTTCTTT | CSVGGGTGTEAFF
. | TRBJ1-1 | many | TRBV29-1 | TGCAGCGTTGAAGGGGGCCAGAACACTGAAGCTTTCTTT | CSVEGGQNTEAFF
. | TRBJ2-5 | few | TRBV14 | TGTGCCAGCAGCCAAGACCCCCCTGGGGTAGCCATAGTGGAGACCCAGTACTTC | CASSQDPPGVAIVETQYF
TRBD2 | TRBJ2-1 | few | TRBV12-3/TRBV12-4 | TGTGCCAGCACCCCAATAGCGGGGGGCCTCAATGAGCAGTTCTTC | CASTPIAGGLNEQFF
. | TRBJ2-3 | few | TRBV4-1 | TGCGCCAGCAGACAGGGGGGGAGAGAGACGGATACGCAGTATTTT | CASRQGGRETDTQYF
. | TRBJ2-3 | many | TRBV29-1 | TGCAGCGTTGAAGATCGTGGCAGGAGCACAGATACGCAGTATTTT | CSVEDRGRSTDTQYF
. | TRBJ2-2 | . | TRBV18 | TGTGCCAGCTCACCACGAACGCAGGGGACGAACACCGGGGAGCTGTTTTTT | CASSPRTQGTNTGELFF
. | TRBJ1-5 | few | TRBV19 | TGTGCCAGTGAAGACAGCAATCAGCCCCAGCATTTT | CASEDSNQPQHF
. | TRBJ1-5 | . | TRBV12-3/TRBV12-4 | TGTGCCAGCAGTGCACGAAGTGCCTTGCCAGGGAGCAATCAGCCCCAGCATTTT | CASSARSALPGSNQPQHF
TRBD1 | TRBJ1-2 | . | TRBV20-1 | TGCAGTGCTAGAGATACCGGGACAGGGTTCGGCTACACCTTC | CSARDTGTGFGYTF
. | TRBJ2-2 | few | TRBV20-1 | TGCAGAGCTACGACCCTGTTACCCGGGGAGCTGTTTTTT | CRATTLLPGELFF
. | TRBJ2-3 | few | TRBV20-1 | TGCAGTGCTGAAACCGGGGGGCAGACAGATACGCAGTATTTT | CSAETGGQTDTQYF
. | TRBJ1-1 | few | TRBV19 | TGTGCCAGTAGTCGGTCGGTTGTAGGACCGGGGAATGAAGCTTTCTTT | CASSRSVVGPGNEAFF
. | TRBJ2-1 | few | TRBV30 | TGTGCCTGGAGGGAATACAATGAGCAGTTCTTC | CAWREYNEQFF
. | TRBJ1-6 | . | TRBV6-2/TRBV6-3 | TGTGCCAGCAGTTACTCGGGGGTCTCGAATTCACCCCTCCACTTT | CASSYSGVSNSPLHF
. | TRBJ1-6 | . | TRBV20-1 | TGCAGTGCTAGAGATCAGCAAGTAGCTATAATCCCCCTCCACTTT | CSARDQQVAIIPLHF
. | TRBJ2-4 | . | TRBV6-5 | TGTGCCAGCAGTTCGTCCCGGGGGTTCGGGAGAAACATTCAGTACTTC | CASSSSRGFGRNIQYF